The present TCR beta chain was sequenced within a study of T cells in tumors after PD-1 blockade. Looking at the study overall: No patient had prior checkpoint blockade, systemic immunosuppression, or radiotherapy within 4 weeks. Treatment was either pembrolizumab 200 mg every 3 weeks or cemiplimab 350 mg every 2 weeks.

Study conclusions and caveats: Expanded exhausted CD8+ clones after therapy were mostly novel clonotypes.

This clone has just a few counts. The antigen remains unidentified. The V gene lost 11 bases and the J gene lost 8 bases, with 18 bases spanning the gap. CDR3 length: 13 amino acids. CDR1 MDHEN and CDR2 SYDVKM come from the germline V gene. TCRdb keeps only in-frame clones here, not all; method: immunoSEQ multiplex PCR. The sample lists roughly 12,000 clones, 60% to 80% seen once, with approximately 15% in the top ten. The chain couples TRBV28 to TRBJ1-4; D is ambiguous. The receptor comes from a human donor with basal cell carcinoma. The sample was tumor tissue, taken before anti-PD-1 treatment. CDR3 sequence (DNA): TGTGCCGCCCGGGGAAGGGTCGGCGAAAAACTGTTTTTT. Amino acid sequence: CAARGRVGEKLFF.